These 15 T cell receptor beta chains were all obtained from the same sample, sequenced in a study of blood T cells in healthy people across ages. The authors ran a second PCR of about 7 to 11 cycles using a sample-barcoded 5' primer and a J-beta primer mix. MiXCR was run by TCRdb on the 5' RACE reads, yielding one entry per CDR3 protein. The data show roughly 900,000 distinct CDR3 sequences, roughly 50% seen once. Material for sequencing was blood. The receptors originated from a man younger than 40 in good health.

The gene calls are TRBV15 and TRBJ1-4; D is uncertain. Trimming left V 0 bases short and J 4 bases short, with 9 bases between. The length of the CDR3 is 15 residues. Germline lookup yields CDR1 LNHNV and CDR2 YYDKDF (reference sequence). The CDR3 spells CATSRDQSINEKLFF. For the CDR3, the DNA is TGTGCCACCAGCAGAGACCAGAGTATTAATGAAAAACTGTTTTTT.

The rearrangement uses TRBV2 and TRBJ2-5; tentatively, D is TRBD2 (6 bases). The DNA matches TRBJ2-7 better at its end, which makes the J call doubtful. Germline CDR1 reads SNHLY; CDR2 reads FYNNEI. This CDR3 is 16 amino acids long. The CDR3 region is CASSEALAGPPYEQYF. The CDR3 DNA follows: TGTGCCAGCAGTGAGGCCCTGGCGGGGCCGCCCTACGAGCAGTACTTC.

The sample holds a few counts of this clonotype. This chain links TRBV6-2 or TRBV6-3 with TRBJ1-5; D remains ambiguous. V was cut by 2 bases and J by 6 bases, with 8 bases left in between. Germline CDR1 is MNHEY and CDR2 is SVGEGT. CDR3 length: 13 amino acids. The CDR3 DNA follows: TGTGCCAGCAGTTACACATCGGGTCAGCCCCAGCATTTT. The encoded protein is CASSYTSGQPQHF.

The chain links TRBV12-3 or TRBV12-4 to TRBJ2-3; perhaps D is TRBD1 or TRBD2 (5 bases each). Trimming removed 4 bases from V and 8 bases from J, with 13 bases in between. The CDR3 extends over 13 amino acids. The CDR3 protein is CASSSGTRGTQYF. CDR3 nucleotides: TGTGCCAGCAGTTCTGGGACCCGCGGTACGCAGTATTTT.

The chain has TRBV6-5 and TRBJ2-5; TRBD1 or TRBD2 may be the D gene (5 bases each). Trimming removed 0 bases at V and 11 bases at J, with 19 bases between. The CDR3 has 15 residues. The germline V gene has CDR1 MNHEY and CDR2 SVGAGI. The CDR3 here is CASSYSTAGLGEQYF. CDR3 coding DNA: TGTGCCAGCAGTTACTCGACAGCAGGCTTAGGGGAGCAGTACTTC.

This clonotype occurred a few times. The rearrangement joins TRBV15 to TRBJ2-7, with 11 bases aligning to TRBD1. This CDR3 is built from 18 residues. The trim removed 4 bases at V and 5 bases at J, leaving 16 bases unmatched. CDR1 is LNHNV, CDR2 YYDKDF, per germline (reference sequence). The CDR3 DNA follows: TGTGCCACCAGCATGGGACAGGGGGTATCCTCCTTACTGGACGAGCAGTACTTC. Its translation: CATSMGQGVSSLLDEQYF.

This chain connects TRBV4-1 to TRBJ2-1; 9 bases are a match to TRBD2. Germline CDR1 and CDR2: MGHRA and YSYEKL. This CDR3 contains 18 residues. The junction had 13 bases not matched to a gene; V was cut back by 1 base and J by 6 bases. CDR3 region: CASSQGATAGGVVNEQFF. CDR3 sequence (DNA): TGCGCCAGCAGCCAAGGAGCGACAGCGGGGGGAGTCGTCAATGAGCAGTTCTTC.

This chain uses TRBV28 with TRBJ2-5; D tentatively reads TRBD1 or TRBD2 (5 bases each). Trimming stripped 5 bases from V and 5 bases from J, with 18 bases between. CDR3 length: 15 residues. Germline lookup yields CDR1 MDHEN and CDR2 SYDVKM. The CDR3 loop is CASSPVRGVVETQYF. Here the CDR3 DNA reads TGTGCCAGCAGTCCTGTCAGAGGGGTTGTGGAGACCCAGTACTTC.

The chain joins TRBV6-2 or TRBV6-3 to TRBJ2-4, with D possibly called TRBD1 or TRBD2 (5 bases each). CDR1 is MNHEY, CDR2 SVGEGT, per germline. The CDR3 totals 14 residues. V was clipped by 8 bases and J by 13 bases, with 24 bases between them. The CDR3 DNA reads as TGTGCCAGCGAGGGGTCCAGAGGCTTTTATGAGCAGTACTTC. It specifies CASEGSRGFYEQYF.

This rearrangement joins TRBV4-1 to TRBJ2-5; TRBD2 agrees at 7 bases. The assigned J gene may be wrong: the sequence end matches TRBJ2-7 better. Per germline, CDR1 MGHRA and CDR2 YSYEKL. CDR3 size: 14 residues. CDR3 amino acids: CASSRGDYSYEQYF. In DNA form, the CDR3 reads TGCGCCAGCAGCCGAGGGGACTACTCCTACGAGCAGTACTTC.

The J gene is TRBJ2-5, the V gene TRBV20-1, with 14 bases that match TRBD2. Looked up from germline, CDR1 is DFQATT and CDR2 is SNEGSKA (reference sequence). The CDR3 is 14 residues long. The ends lost 1 base at V and 5 bases at J; junction bases unmatched: 0. The CDR3 DNA reads as TGCAGTGCTAGAGGGACTAGCGGGGGGGAGACCCAGTACTTC. This encodes CSARGTSGGETQYF.

This clonotype occurred a few times. This chain links TRBV6-5 with TRBJ1-4; the D gene is possibly TRBD1 (6 bases). CDR1 is MNHEY, CDR2 SVGAGI, per germline. This CDR3 region has 15 residues. V shed 5 bases and J shed 5 bases, with 15 bases lying between them. As DNA, the CDR3 is TGTGCCAGCAGTCTCCACAGGGAACACAATGAAAAACTGTTTTTT. Translated, it gives CASSLHREHNEKLFF.

The chain employs TRBV12-3 or TRBV12-4 and TRBJ2-1; D is perhaps TRBD2 (6 bases). Deletions cut 5 bases from V and 0 bases from J, with 14 bases between. This CDR3 contains 16 residues. The CDR3 DNA sequence: TGTGCCAGCAGTACCCGGGACTCGAGCTCCTACAATGAGCAGTTCTTC. Amino acids: CASSTRDSSSYNEQFF.

This clonotype was observed a handful of times. The V call is TRBV2, the J call TRBJ2-7; TRBD1 aligns across 9 bases. The germline V gene has CDR1 SNHLY and CDR2 FYNNEI. Trimming took 5 bases from V and 1 from J; bases not matched to a gene: 9. The CDR3 is made up of 16 amino acids. The CDR3 region has the DNA TGTGCCAGCAGTAAAAGCACAGGGGGCAGGTCCTACGAGCAGTACTTC. This encodes CASSKSTGGRSYEQYF.

The chain is built from TRBV7-9 and TRBJ2-7; the D is unclear. This CDR3 is 13 amino acids long. Per the germline V gene, CDR1 is SEHNR and CDR2 is FQNEAQ (reference sequence). V gave up 4 bases and J gave up 0 bases, with 7 bases separating them. The CDR3 loop is CASSSSTSYEQYF. Written as DNA, the CDR3 is TGTGCCAGCAGCTCATCCACCTCCTACGAGCAGTACTTC.